This TCR beta chain was identified in a study of control samples from healthy donors and cancer patients (dated by TCRdb to 2020 to 2022). The CDR3 has 12 amino acids, counting the end cysteine and phenylalanine. Only the CDR3 part of the read is kept: 36 bases, read in frame from the first base. V is clipped by 2 bases and J by 6 bases, and the sequence between their germline boundaries is 5 bases long. As encoded in the germline V gene, CDR1 is MNHNS while CDR2 is SASEGT. To prepare the library, the immunoSEQ multiplex PCR assay was applied. Imported from immuneACCESS, the table was reduced by TCRdb to in-frame sequences with V and J called. These copies leave out some clones; in studies compared against another copy, an unresolved V gene accounts for under half, and the cause of the remainder is not known. The sample table contains some 71,000 clones; only one count was recorded for around nine tenths of them. The ten largest clones add up to 0.95% to 1.5% of the sample.

On this clone: The antigen this receptor binds is unknown. The record has no base qualities; no much larger clone is one base away.

This clonotype was sampled from a woman in her forties or fifties with colorectal cancer. Sequenced: PBMCs. The V gene is TRBV6-1 and the J gene is TRBJ2-1, with no D gene named confidently. The CDR3 sequence is CASSEFGNEQFF. The DNA sequence is given as TGTGCCAGCAGTGAATTTGGCAATGAGCAGTTCTTC.